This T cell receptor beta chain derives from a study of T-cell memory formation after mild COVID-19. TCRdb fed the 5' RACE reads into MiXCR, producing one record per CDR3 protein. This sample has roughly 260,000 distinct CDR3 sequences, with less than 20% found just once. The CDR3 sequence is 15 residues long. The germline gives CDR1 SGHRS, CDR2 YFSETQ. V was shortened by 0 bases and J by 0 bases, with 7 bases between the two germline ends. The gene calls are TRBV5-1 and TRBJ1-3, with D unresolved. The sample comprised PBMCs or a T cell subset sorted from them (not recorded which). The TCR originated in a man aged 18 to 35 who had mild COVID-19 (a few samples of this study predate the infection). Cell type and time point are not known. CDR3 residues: CASSLGTYSGNTIYF. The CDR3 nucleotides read TGCGCCAGCAGCTTGGGAACTTACTCTGGAAACACCATATATTTT.